This paragraph reports one T cell receptor (beta chain). The RNA input was roughly 0.5 to 1 ug, and it was reverse transcribed with random hexamers. Amplification of TCR beta CDR3 was carried out by immunoSEQ multiplex PCR, which covered 54 Vbeta and 13 Jbeta segments. TCRdb called the immunoSEQ multiplex PCR reads again in MiXCR, with one record for every CDR3 protein. The table has 200,000 or so distinct CDR3 sequences, 95% seen once. Germline loops: CDR1 SGHRS, CDR2 YFSETQ. The CDR3 length is 14 residues. V gave up 1 base and J gave up 2 bases, with 7 bases separating them. The sample belongs to a study of CD8 T cells in Susac syndrome.

This chain links TRBV5-1 with TRBJ2-1; D gene unclear. Input material: CD8+ T cells from PBMCs. The clonotype was recovered from a human donor with Susac syndrome. In DNA, the CDR3 is TGCGCCAGCAGCTTGCAGGCACCCTACAATGAGCAGTTCTTC. Protein: CASSLQAPYNEQFF.